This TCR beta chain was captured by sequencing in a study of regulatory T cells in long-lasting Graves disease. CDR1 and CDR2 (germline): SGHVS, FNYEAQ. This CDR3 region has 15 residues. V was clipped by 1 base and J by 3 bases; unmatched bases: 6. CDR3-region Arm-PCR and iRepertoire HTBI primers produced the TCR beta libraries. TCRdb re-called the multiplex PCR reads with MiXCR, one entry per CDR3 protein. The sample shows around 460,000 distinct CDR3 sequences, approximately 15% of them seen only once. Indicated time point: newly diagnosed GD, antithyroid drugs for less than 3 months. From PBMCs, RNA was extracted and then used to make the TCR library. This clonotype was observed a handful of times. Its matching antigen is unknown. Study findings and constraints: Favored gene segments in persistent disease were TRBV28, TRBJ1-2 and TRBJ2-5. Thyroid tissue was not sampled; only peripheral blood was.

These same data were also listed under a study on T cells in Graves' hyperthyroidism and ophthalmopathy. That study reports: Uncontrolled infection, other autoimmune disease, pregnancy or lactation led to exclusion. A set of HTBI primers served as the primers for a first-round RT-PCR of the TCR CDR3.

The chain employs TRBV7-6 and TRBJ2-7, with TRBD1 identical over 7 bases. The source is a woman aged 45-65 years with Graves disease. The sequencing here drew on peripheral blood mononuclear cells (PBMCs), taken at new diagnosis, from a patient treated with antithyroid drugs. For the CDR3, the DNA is TGTGCCAGCAGCTTAGGACAGGGTCAGGGCTACGAGCAGTACTTC. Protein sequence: CASSLGQGQGYEQYF.